This TCR beta chain was found in a study of T cell repertoires in cytomegalovirus infection. TCRdb re-called the reads with MiXCR, one entry per CDR3 protein. The data hold approximately 400,000 distinct CDR3 sequences, with approximately 33% observed a single time. This CDR3 region has 16 residues. The V gene lost 3 bases and the J gene lost 9 bases, with 21 bases spanning the gap. There are many counts of this clonotype. V usage is TRBV12-3 or TRBV12-4 and J usage is TRBJ1-5; D possibly corresponds to TRBD1 (5 bases). This sequence originates from a human donor in good health (CMV status not recorded). Some clones in this sample may be carry-over from other donors' samples. The sequencing sample was made of PBMCs. The CDR3 sequence: CASSLRSGSGGGPQHF. For the CDR3, the DNA is TGTGCCAGCAGTTTGCGGTCGGGGAGCGGGGGGGGGCCCCAGCATTTT.